This TCR beta chain was sequenced during a study of blood T cell repertoires in COVID-19. From germline, CDR1 is SGHRS and CDR2 YFSETQ. The V end lost 4 bases, the J end lost 1 base, and 14 bases lay between the germline ends. The CDR3 length is 15 residues. Measured with immunoSEQ multiplex PCR; TCRdb has only the in-frame clones, and not every one. The sample has 110,000 or so clones; roughly 80% are singletons. Sequencing was carried out using peripheral blood. This chain connects TRBV5-1 to TRBJ1-1, with a tentative D call TRBD1 (6 bases). The source is a man between 65 and 85 years old with acute or convalescent COVID-19. CDR3 bases: TGCGCCAGCAGCATATCAGGGGCTCAGAACACTGAAGCTTTCTTT. This gives the protein CASSISGAQNTEAFF. Filled out from reference TRBV5-1 and TRBJ1-1, the complete variable domain reads KAGVTQTPRYLIKTRGQQVTLSCSPISGHRSVSWYQQTPGQGLQFLFEYFSETQRNKGNFPGRFSGRQFSNSRSEMNVSTLELGDSALYLCASSISGAQNTEAFFGQGTRLTVV.